One and the same sample provided the 7 T cell receptor beta chains below, sequenced in a study of T cell changes during pregnancy in multiple sclerosis. Repertoires were generated with immunoSEQ multiplex PCR, while TCRdb's copy carries only in-frame clones and drops some. Of about 84,000 clones listed, approximately 93% were seen once; the top ten hold 0.99%. Sequencing was performed on peripheral blood, taken in the second trimester of pregnancy. The receptors come from a female donor in good health, enrolled as a control in a pregnancy study.

The chain joins TRBV5-1 to TRBJ2-3; 8 nucleotides align to TRBD2. CDR1 is SGHRS, CDR2 YFSETQ, per germline. This CDR3 comprises 14 residues. Trimming took 3 bases from V and 5 from J; bases not matched to a gene: 5. CDR3 residues: CASSSAGAGDTQYF. The DNA of the CDR3 is TGCGCCAGCAGCTCAGCGGGAGCTGGAGATACGCAGTATTTT.

The chain recombines TRBV18 with TRBJ2-7; TRBD1 aligns across 7 bases. The germline V gene encodes CDR1 KGHSH and CDR2 LQKENI. CDR3 length: 14 amino acids. The trim removed 5 bases at V and 2 bases at J, leaving 6 bases unmatched. CDR3 residues: CASSVSGGTYEQYF. The CDR3 bases are TGTGCCAGCTCAGTGTCAGGGGGAACCTACGAGCAGTACTTC. Variable domain in full (rest from reference TRBV18 and TRBJ2-7): NAGVMQNPRHLVRRRGQEARLRCSPMKGHSHVYWYRQLPEEGLKFMVYLQKENIIDESGMPKERFSAEFPKEGPSILRIQQVVRGDSAAYFCASSVSGGTYEQYFGPGTRLTVT.

The V gene is TRBV27, the J gene TRBJ1-5; tentative D call: TRBD1 (6 bases). Germline-derived CDR1 and CDR2 are MNHEY and SMNVEV (reference sequence). This CDR3 spans 15 amino acids. Trimming stripped 6 bases from V and 1 base from J, with 13 bases between. The CDR3, as DNA: TGTGCCAGCAGCCTTACAGGGACCAGCAATCAGCCCCAGCATTTT. Its protein product is CASSLTGTSNQPQHF.

The rearrangement joins TRBV28 to TRBJ2-7; D may be TRBD2 (5 bases). This CDR3 spans 14 amino acids. The V end lost 3 bases, the J end lost 3 bases, and 12 bases lay between the germline ends. Germline-derived CDR1 and CDR2 are MDHEN and SYDVKM. CDR3 in amino acids: CASSFPGIVYEQYF. CDR3 sequence (DNA): TGTGCCAGCAGTTTCCCCGGGATCGTCTACGAGCAGTACTTC.

The rearrangement joins TRBV19 to TRBJ2-7, with 10 bases identical to TRBD1. This CDR3 is 14 amino acids long. Germline values: CDR1 LNHDA, CDR2 SQIVND (reference sequence). Losses at the gene ends were 5 bases for V and 4 bases for J; bases not matched to a gene: 5. In nucleotides, the CDR3 is TGTGCCAGTAGTTTGGGACAGGGGATTTACGAGCAGTACTTC. Protein product: CASSLGQGIYEQYF.

This chain joins TRBV7-2 and TRBJ2-7; 13 bases agree with TRBD2. The germline V gene encodes CDR1 SGHTA and CDR2 FQGNSA. V lost 5 bases, J lost 5 bases, and 3 bases stayed unmatched. The CDR3 has 14 residues. CDR3 loop: CASSRGTSGDEQYF. CDR3 in DNA: TGTGCCAGCAGCCGAGGGACTAGCGGGGACGAGCAGTACTTC.

The rearrangement links TRBV5-1 to TRBJ2-5, with 10 positions matching TRBD1. There are 15 residues in the CDR3. The J segment lost 11 bases and the V segment lost 0 bases, leaving 10 bases of the junction unmatched. Germline lookup yields CDR1 SGHRS and CDR2 YFSETQ. CDR3 region: CASSLASGTGVEQYF. The CDR3 DNA sequence: TGCGCCAGCAGCTTGGCCTCCGGGACAGGGGTTGAGCAGTACTTC.